This TCR beta chain was sequenced for a study of blood T cell repertoires in COVID-19. Study at large: Samples of COVID-19 (acute and convalescent) were obtained from the United States, Italy and Spain.

Germline V gives CDR1 DFQATT, CDR2 SNEGSKA (reference sequence). V lost 3 bases, J lost 4 bases, and 15 bases lay in between. The CDR3 covers 14 residues. As processed by the authors: The assay estimated nucleated cells by amplifying reference gene primers. Produced via immunoSEQ multiplex PCR; TCRdb's table is partial and in-frame only. V and J calls and clone size come straight from that table; D and trimming were deduced from the DNA. This repertoire shows approximately 52,000 clones, about nine tenths found once; its top ten account for 12% to 15%. The specimen was peripheral blood. The receptor comes from a man between 65 and 85 years old with acute or convalescent COVID-19. The chain carries TRBV20-1 and TRBJ2-5, with a weak D call TRBD2 (5 bases). Here the CDR3 reads CSASERHFRETQYF. The CDR3, as DNA: TGCAGTGCTAGTGAGCGGCACTTTCGAGAGACCCAGTACTTC.